The 4 T cell receptor beta chains given below trace back to one sample, sequenced in a study of CD8+ T cells in alopecia areata. Following extraction, RNA underwent reverse transcription to cDNA, which served as the sequencing template. Assay used: immunoSEQ multiplex PCR; TCRdb lists only in-frame clones, some missing. The top ten hold roughly 1.8% of the sample, which has fewer than 40,000 clones, nearly 55% seen once. In the case of four to six patients, the CD4+ cells were sorted into CD25+CD127- cells. Sequencing was done on a sample of CD4+ Tregs sorted from blood. These receptors were collected from a human donor with alopecia areata.

This chain joins TRBV3-2 and TRBJ2-7. TRBV3-2 is a recognized pseudogene. This CDR3 has 8 amino acids. The CDR3 DNA sequence: TGTGCCAGCAGCCGGGACCACTTC. It translates to CASSRDHF.

V gene TRBV15 combines with J gene TRBJ2-5, with TRBD2 matching over 14 bases. V trimming: 5 bases; J trimming: 2 bases; junction bases outside the gene matches: 7. The CDR3 is made up of 17 amino acids. Looked up from germline, CDR1 is LNHNV and CDR2 is YYDKDF (reference sequence). CDR3 protein: CATSRKTSGRAQETQYF. The CDR3 DNA reads as TGTGCCACCAGCCGGAAGACTAGCGGGAGGGCACAAGAGACCCAGTACTTC.

J is TRBJ2-7 and V is TRBV18; weak D call: TRBD1 (6 bases). Trimming removed 3 bases from V and 2 bases from J, with 17 bases in between. The CDR3 is made up of 16 amino acids. CDR1 KGHSH and CDR2 LQKENI come from the germline V gene. CDR3 loop: CASSPLRRGATYEQYF. In DNA, the CDR3 is TGTGCCAGCTCACCGCTTCGCAGGGGCGCAACCTACGAGCAGTACTTC.

This clone was detected a few times. V and J are TRBV27 and TRBJ2-7, with 8 bases aligning to TRBD2. V was pared by 6 bases and J by 3 bases, with 4 bases of the junction left unmatched. The germline V gene has CDR1 MNHEY and CDR2 SMNVEV (reference sequence). The CDR3 consists of 13 residues. The DNA for the CDR3 is TGTGCCAGCAGGGTAGCGGGGAACTACGAGCAGTACTTC. Translating gives CASRVAGNYEQYF.